Listed below are T cell receptor beta chains from one sample, sequenced in a study of CD8 T cells in ankylosing spondylitis. TCRdb used MiXCR to reprocess the 5' RACE reads, holding one entry per CDR3 protein. The table has approximately 400,000 distinct CDR3 sequences, 20% to 30% seen once. Sequenced sample: blood, either unsorted or a sorted T cell fraction (not recorded which). The receptors derive from a male donor with ankylosing spondylitis. Both conserved end residues are part of each CDR3. The order of the fields is CDR3 length, clone size, D gene, J gene, V gene, CDR3 protein, CDR3 DNA. The D gene is left open where the match is weak. Some rows mark clone size as missing; the rest say once, few, many or name a class of expanded clone.

>15|.|.|TRBJ1-5|TRBV12-3/TRBV12-4
CASSFAVGFGQPQHF
TGTGCCAGCAGTTTCGCGGTAGGATTCGGCCAGCCCCAGCATTTT
>15|.|TRBD2|TRBJ2-1|TRBV7-9
CASSQLAGGRNKQFF
TGTGCCAGCAGCCAATTAGCGGGAGGGAGGAATAAGCAGTTCTTC
>13|many|TRBD1|TRBJ1-2|TRBV29-1
CSVRGQGVVGYTF
TGCAGCGTTCGCGGACAGGGGGTCGTTGGCTACACCTTC
>14|few|.|TRBJ2-3|TRBV7-9
CASSVDRSTDTQYF
TGTGCCAGCAGCGTCGACAGGAGCACAGATACGCAGTATTTT
>16|.|.|TRBJ2-1|TRBV20-1
CSAKTLTGTLYNEQFF
TGCAGTGCCAAGACCCTTACCGGGACCTTATACAATGAGCAGTTCTTC
>14|few|TRBD1|TRBJ1-5|TRBV29-1
CSVTQGSSNQPQHF
TGCAGCGTTACACAGGGGTCGAGCAATCAGCCCCAGCATTTT
>13|few|.|TRBJ1-1|TRBV18
CASSPSGDTEAFF
TGTGCCAGCTCACCTAGTGGAGACACTGAAGCTTTCTTT
>19|.|.|TRBJ1-4|TRBV20-1
CSARSQPGPPPPTNEKLFF
TGCAGTGCTCGCTCTCAACCGGGACCCCCTCCCCCAACTAATGAAAAACTGTTTTTT
>17|.|TRBD1|TRBJ2-6|TRBV5-1
CASSLKQGDTGANVLTF
TGCGCCAGCAGCTTGAAGCAGGGGGATACTGGGGCCAACGTCCTGACTTTC
>13|.|.|TRBJ1-5|TRBV12-3/TRBV12-4
CTSSQGPDQPQHF
TGTACCAGCAGTCAGGGGCCTGATCAGCCCCAGCATTTT
>15|.|TRBD1|TRBJ2-3|TRBV7-9
CASSNRGQSVDTQYF
TGTGCCAGCAGCAACAGGGGTCAGAGCGTAGATACGCAGTATTTT
>15|few|.|TRBJ2-2|TRBV5-1
CASSLIGTNTGELFF
TGCGCCAGCAGCTTGATTGGGACAAACACCGGGGAGCTGTTTTTT
>13|.|TRBD2|TRBJ2-1|TRBV14
CASSALGRGEQFF
TGTGCCAGCAGTGCCCTAGGGAGGGGTGAGCAGTTCTTC
>16|.|TRBD2|TRBJ2-7|TRBV10-3
CATLSRRGTSLYEQYF
TGTGCCACCCTGAGTCGGCGGGGGACTAGCCTCTACGAGCAGTACTTC
>17|.|TRBD2|TRBJ2-5|TRBV30
CAWKKGHRLVSGGAQYF
TGTGCCTGGAAAAAGGGACATCGACTAGTGTCCGGGGGGGCCCAGTACTTC
>15|few|.|TRBJ2-1|TRBV5-1
CASSRFNPTQDEQFF
TGCGCCAGCAGCCGTTTTAACCCAACTCAGGATGAGCAGTTCTTC
>15|.|.|TRBJ2-5|TRBV18
CASSPYAGDQETQYF
TGTGCCAGCTCACCGTACGCAGGGGACCAAGAGACCCAGTACTTC
>15|.|.|TRBJ1-1|TRBV6-5
CASSYSVGGNTEAFF
TGTGCCAGCAGTTACTCCGTGGGGGGGAACACTGAAGCTTTCTTT
>14|.|.|TRBJ1-5|TRBV6-2/TRBV6-3
CASSSNRPGQPQHF
TGTGCCAGCAGTTCTAACAGGCCCGGGCAACCCCAGCATTTT
>15|.|.|TRBJ1-1|TRBV11-1
CASSLEGSDGTEAFF
TGTGCCAGCAGCTTAGAGGGGAGCGATGGGACTGAAGCTTTCTTT
>12|.|TRBD1|TRBJ1-2|TRBV20-1
CSAPRTGGGYTF
TGCAGTGCTCCGCGGACAGGGGGCGGCTACACCTTC
>15|once|TRBD1|TRBJ2-1|TRBV18
CASSTGMGWYNEQFF
TGTGCCAGCTCGACAGGGATGGGTTGGTACAATGAGCAGTTCTTC
>15|.|TRBD1|TRBJ2-2|TRBV6-1
CASRVPRGQAGELFF
TGTGCCAGCAGGGTACCTAGGGGGCAGGCGGGGGAGCTGTTTTTT
>12|few|.|TRBJ1-2|TRBV24-1
CATSTDYYGYTF
TGTGCCACCAGTACAGATTACTATGGCTACACCTTC
>17|few|TRBD2|TRBJ2-5|TRBV9
CASCTGTKSGRQETQYF
TGTGCCAGCTGCACCGGGACTAAAAGCGGGCGCCAAGAGACCCAGTACTTC
>14|many|TRBD1|TRBJ1-1|TRBV12-3/TRBV12-4
CASRLQGAQTEAFF
TGTGCCAGCAGATTACAGGGGGCGCAAACTGAAGCTTTCTTT
>16|few|TRBD2|TRBJ2-3|TRBV20-1
CSASSGRASGTDTQYF
TGCAGTGCTAGTAGCGGGAGGGCCAGTGGCACAGATACGCAGTATTTT
>16|.|TRBD1|TRBJ2-1|TRBV12-3/TRBV12-4
CASSDAGTGTYNEQFF
TGTGCCAGCAGCGACGCTGGGACAGGGACCTACAATGAGCAGTTCTTC
>17|.|TRBD1|TRBJ1-4|TRBV24-1
CATSDPPRQGEDEKLFF
TGTGCCACCAGTGATCCCCCTCGACAGGGCGAGGATGAAAAACTGTTTTTT
>14|.|TRBD2|TRBJ2-1|TRBV5-1
CASSLISGSYEQFF
TGCGCCAGCAGCTTGATTAGCGGGAGCTATGAGCAGTTCTTC
>15|.|TRBD1|TRBJ1-5|TRBV20-1
CSAGRQGNSNQPQHF
TGCAGTGCCGGACGACAGGGAAATAGCAATCAGCCCCAGCATTTT
>14|few|.|TRBJ2-2|TRBV5-1
CASRDPTNTGELFF
TGCGCCAGCAGAGACCCTACGAACACCGGGGAGCTGTTTTTT